This passage covers 26 T cell receptor beta chains from one sample sequenced in a study of beta chain features in type 1 diabetes. Findings and caveats of the study: All four CD4+ subsets of Type 1 diabetes patients contained TCRB CDR3s that were moderately but significantly shorter.

Expressed TCRB transcripts were sequenced, since all the RNA that had been isolated was reverse transcribed. The repertoire was sequenced with immunoSEQ multiplex PCR; TCRdb's copy has only in-frame clones and lacks some. This sample has 250,000 to 350,000 clones, with approximately 16% found just once. The antigens these receptors bind are not known. The material sequenced was naive CD4+ T cells from blood. Every receptor here comes from a young man with type 1 diabetes.

This clone showed up just a few times. The chain is built from TRBV5-1 and TRBJ2-3; a possible D gene is TRBD2 (6 bases). The CDR3 is made up of 16 amino acids. V lost 1 base, J lost 7 bases, and 19 bases lay in between. The germline CDR1 and CDR2 sequences are SGHRS and YFSETQ. CDR3 residues: CASSLYRDSSPHTQYF. The CDR3 nucleotides read TGCGCCAGCAGCTTGTATCGGGACTCATCCCCGCATACGCAGTATTTT.

The chain couples TRBV28 to TRBJ2-1; 7 bases are shared with TRBD2. Germline loops: CDR1 MDHEN, CDR2 SYDVKM. The CDR3 length is 20 residues. J was trimmed by 6 bases and V by 3 bases; bases with no gene match: 23. The CDR3 DNA reads TGTGCCAGCAGTTTCGGTCGGGGGTCTGGAGCGGGATTATTGTTCAATGAGCAGTTCTTC. Residues: CASSFGRGSGAGLLFNEQFF. Filled out from reference TRBV28 and TRBJ2-1, the complete variable domain reads DVKVTQSSRYLVKRTGEKVFLECVQDMDHENMFWYRQDPGLGLRLIYFSYDVKMKEKGDIPEGYSVSREKKERFSLILESASTNQTSMYLCASSFGRGSGAGLLFNEQFFGPGTRLTVL.

This chain's CDR3 is CASSFEGFSYEQYF. The CDR3 DNA reads TGCGCCAGCAGCTTTGAGGGATTCTCCTACGAGCAGTACTTC. This chain links TRBV5-1 with TRBJ2-7, with D perhaps matching TRBD2 (5 bases). This CDR3 is built from 14 residues. V was clipped by 2 bases and J by 0 bases, with 9 bases between them. CDR1 is SGHRS and CDR2 is YFSETQ in the germline V gene.

This clone was picked up a small number of times. The V and J genes are TRBV19 and TRBJ2-2; D not resolved. The germline CDR1 and CDR2 sequences are LNHDA and SQIVND (reference sequence). This CDR3 contains 15 residues. The ends were cut back, 7 bases at V and 7 bases at J, with 19 bases in the middle. As DNA, the CDR3 is TGTGCCAGTACACCCGGCGGCCAGCCGGACGGGGAGCTGTTTTTT. Translated, it gives CASTPGGQPDGELFF. Combining the CDR3 with reference TRBV19 and TRBJ2-2 gives the whole variable domain DGGITQSPKYLFRKEGQNVTLSCEQNLNHDAMYWYRQDPGQGLRLIYYSQIVNDFQKGDIAEGYSVSREKKESFPLTVTSAQKNPTAFYLCASTPGGQPDGELFFGEGSRLTVL.

In the case of this clone: A junction end diverges from the germline sequence, so it may reflect a read error. The chain carries TRBV5-4 and TRBJ2-7; 7 bases are shared with TRBD1. CDR1 is SGHNT, CDR2 YYREEE, per germline (reference sequence). CDR3 length: 15 residues. CDR3 sequence: CASSQGTASRSEQYF. The DNA of the CDR3 is TGCGCCAGCAGCCAAGGGACAGCCAGCCGGTCGGAGCAGTACTTC.

In this sample, this clone turned up a few times. V gene TRBV5-1 combines with J gene TRBJ2-1, with 8 bases that match TRBD1. J was trimmed by 2 bases and V by 5 bases; bases with no gene match: 6. This CDR3 is built from 15 residues. The V gene's germline CDR1 is SGHRS and CDR2 YFSETQ. As DNA, the CDR3 is TGCGCCAGCAGAAATACAGGGGGTCCCTACAATGAGCAGTTCTTC. Encoded protein: CASRNTGGPYNEQFF.

In its sample, this clone was seen a few times. The chain employs TRBV2 and TRBJ2-7; 14 nucleotides agree with TRBD2. The length of the CDR3 is 16 residues. V shed 2 bases and J 5 bases; nucleotides not matched to a gene: 5. The germline V gene has CDR1 SNHLY and CDR2 FYNNEI. In nucleotides, the CDR3 is TGTGCCAGCAGTGAACCTCGACTAGCGGGGGGGAACGAGCAGTACTTC. Translating it yields CASSEPRLAGGNEQYF.

The chain's CDR3 is CAISHPGQGNTEAFF. CDR3 coding DNA: TGTGCCATCAGTCACCCGGGACAGGGGAACACTGAAGCTTTCTTT. The chain joins TRBV10-3 to TRBJ1-1, with TRBD1 identical over 9 bases. V was pared by 5 bases and J by 1 base, with 5 bases of the junction left unmatched. Germline CDR1 reads ENHRY; CDR2 reads SYGVKD. The CDR3 length is 15 residues.

This clone occurred a few times. J is TRBJ2-7 and V is TRBV2; 14 bases fit TRBD2. V was pared by 9 bases and J by 6 bases, with 4 bases of the junction left unmatched. The CDR3 runs 13 residues. Germline CDR1 and CDR2: SNHLY and FYNNEI. This CDR3 is CARRGLAGAEQYF. CDR3 nucleotides: TGTGCCAGGCGGGGACTAGCGGGGGCCGAGCAGTACTTC.

In its sample, this clone was seen a few times. V gene TRBV29-1 combines with J gene TRBJ1-5; a weak D match, TRBD1 (5 bases). Germline V lookup: CDR1 SQVTM, CDR2 ANQGSEA. This CDR3 has 13 residues. The V end lost 6 bases, the J end lost 6 bases, and 15 bases lay between the germline ends. The CDR3 region has the DNA TGCAGCGTCGTCAGGTACAGGTTTCAGCCCCAGCATTTT. It encodes CSVVRYRFQPQHF.

This chain connects TRBV5-1 to TRBJ2-7; 8 positions match TRBD1. With 3 bases clipped from V and 0 bases from J, the junction kept 5 bases outside the gene matches. Germline assignment: CDR1 SGHRS and CDR2 YFSETQ. The CDR3 is made up of 15 amino acids. The CDR3 region is CASSWDRQYSYEQYF. CDR3 in DNA: TGCGCCAGCAGCTGGGACAGGCAATACTCCTACGAGCAGTACTTC. The complete variable domain, with remaining parts taken from reference TRBV5-1 and TRBJ2-7, reads KAGVTQTPRYLIKTRGQQVTLSCSPISGHRSVSWYQQTPGQGLQFLFEYFSETQRNKGNFPGRFSGRQFSNSRSEMNVSTLELGDSALYLCASSWDRQYSYEQYFGPGTRLTVT.

The V call is TRBV9, the J call TRBJ1-1; the match to TRBD1 covers 8 bases. Germline V lookup: CDR1 SGDLS, CDR2 YYNGEE. J gave up 7 bases and V 9 bases, and 5 bases lay outside the gene matches. This CDR3 is built from 11 residues. CDR3 amino acids: CATGQGDEAFF. The CDR3 DNA sequence: TGTGCCACCGGACAGGGCGATGAAGCTTTCTTT.

The rearrangement joins TRBV30 to TRBJ1-1, with D possibly being TRBD1 (6 bases). The germline V gene encodes CDR1 GTSNPN and CDR2 SVGIG (reference sequence). The CDR3 is 12 amino acids. V was shortened by 1 base and J by 8 bases, with 11 bases between the two germline ends. The CDR3 sequence: CAWSAYRAEAFF. CDR3 in DNA: TGTGCCTGGAGTGCCTACAGGGCAGAAGCTTTCTTT.

This clone has a handful of counts. V and J are TRBV10-3 and TRBJ2-7, with D hard to call. Germline V gives CDR1 ENHRY, CDR2 SYGVKD. Trimming shortened V by 8 bases and J by 3 bases, and 11 bases separated the two germline ends. This CDR3 region has 12 residues. CDR3 residues: CAIRAPSYEQYF. The CDR3 DNA follows: TGTGCCATCCGCGCCCCGAGCTACGAGCAGTACTTC.

The CDR3 nucleotides read TGTGCCACTCTCTCCGGGACAGACAATGAGCAGTTCTTC. Its protein is CATLSGTDNEQFF. The gene calls are TRBV6-5 and TRBJ2-1, with 7 bases matching TRBD1. CDR1 and CDR2 (germline): MNHEY, SVGAGI. This CDR3 is built from 13 residues. V lost 10 bases, J lost 5 bases, and 8 bases stayed unmatched.

The V call is TRBV29-1, the J call TRBJ2-7; 8 bases map to TRBD1. Germline trimming cut 5 bases from V and 5 bases from J; bases unmatched to any gene: 8. From germline, CDR1 is SQVTM and CDR2 ANQGSEA. The CDR3 is 13 residues long. CDR3 in amino acids: CSVPRTGTHEQYF. CDR3 nucleotide sequence: TGCAGCGTTCCCCGGACAGGGACACACGAGCAGTACTTC.

Here the CDR3 reads CASSVADSYEQYF. The CDR3 nucleotides are TGTGCCAGCAGCGTAGCTGACAGCTACGAGCAGTACTTC. The chain links TRBV9 to TRBJ2-7, with TRBD1 as a possible D gene (5 bases). CDR1 and CDR2 (germline): SGDLS, YYNGEE. Trimming pared 0 bases from V and 3 bases from J, leaving 7 bases between. The CDR3 consists of 13 residues. The full variable domain, in which reference TRBV9 and TRBJ2-7 provide the parts outside the CDR3, is DSGVTQTPKHLITATGQRVTLRCSPRSGDLSVYWYQQSLDQGLQFLIQYYNGEERAKGNILERFSAQQFPDLHSELNLSSLELGDSALYFCASSVADSYEQYFGPGTRLTVT.

J is TRBJ2-7 and V is TRBV6-5, with D possibly matching TRBD1 (7 bases). The germline V gene has CDR1 MNHEY and CDR2 SVGAGI. Trimming took off 0 bases at V and 6 bases at J, with 12 bases between the two ends. This CDR3 spans 14 amino acids. In DNA form, the CDR3 reads TGTGCCAGCAGTTACTCAGCAGGGGGGTCCGAGCAGTACTTC. Protein product: CASSYSAGGSEQYF.

This clone was picked up a small number of times. V usage is TRBV9 and J usage is TRBJ1-3, with D unclear. The germline V gene has CDR1 SGDLS and CDR2 YYNGEE. CDR3 size: 15 residues. Trimming cost V 2 bases and J 4 bases, with 13 bases left between them. CDR3: CASSVGRGIGNTIYF. DNA of the CDR3: TGTGCCAGCAGCGTTGGTCGCGGGATCGGAAACACCATATATTTT.

V usage is TRBV7-2 and J usage is TRBJ2-5; D gene unclear. V lost 3 bases and J lost 5, with 7 bases in between. Per germline, CDR1 SGHTA and CDR2 FQGNSA. The CDR3 covers 12 residues. CDR3: CASSFLSETQYF. CDR3 coding DNA: TGTGCCAGCAGCTTCTTGTCCGAGACCCAGTACTTC.

Points on this clone: Other nucleotide sequences from this sample produce the same CDR3. This rearrangement joins TRBV2 to TRBJ2-7; 8 bases agree with TRBD1. CDR1 and CDR2 from the germline V gene are SNHLY and FYNNEI. V gave up 3 bases and J gave up 3 bases; unmatched junction bases: 4. The CDR3 contains 14 residues. The CDR3 DNA reads as TGTGCCAGCAGTGACTCAGGGGGCCACTACGAGCAGTACTTC. Translated, it gives CASSDSGGHYEQYF.

This clone was seen more than once but under ten times. The chain has TRBV14 and TRBJ1-2; TRBD1 matches at 8 bases. Per the germline V gene, CDR1 is SGHDN and CDR2 is FVKESK. The junction had 8 bases not matched to a gene; V was cut back by 5 bases and J by 6 bases. The CDR3 sequence is 14 residues long. CDR3 sequence (DNA): TGTGCCAGCAGCTTTCGGACAGGGTGGAATGGCTACACCTTC. Translating gives CASSFRTGWNGYTF. The whole variable domain, filled in from reference TRBV14 and TRBJ1-2, reads EAGVTQFPSHSVIEKGQTVTLRCDPISGHDNLYWYRRVMGKEIKFLLHFVKESKQDESGMPNNRFLAERTGGTYSTLKVQPAELEDSGVYFCASSFRTGWNGYTFGSGTRLTVV.

This clone has only a few counts. The chain uses TRBV14 and TRBJ2-3, with D uncertain. The CDR3 is 15 amino acids. Trimming stripped 5 bases from V and 0 bases from J, with 12 bases between. Germline CDR1 SGHDN, CDR2 FVKESK. This CDR3 reads CASSYRSPSTDTQYF. CDR3 nucleotides: TGTGCCAGCAGCTACAGAAGTCCTAGCACAGATACGCAGTATTTT.

The V call is TRBV19, the J call TRBJ2-7, with 8 positions matching TRBD1. Germline V gives CDR1 LNHDA, CDR2 SQIVND (reference sequence). The CDR3 length is 14 residues. V gave up 3 bases and J gave up 4 bases; unmatched junction bases: 5. The CDR3: CASSIPGQAYEQYF. The CDR3 nucleotides are TGTGCCAGTAGTATTCCGGGACAGGCGTACGAGCAGTACTTC.

The chain is built from TRBV30 and TRBJ1-2; 10 nucleotides match TRBD1. Trimming cost V 2 bases and J 3 bases; bases outside gene matches: 6. Germline V CDR1 and CDR2: GTSNPN, SVGIG (reference sequence). The length of the CDR3 is 15 residues. The CDR3 nucleotides are TGTGCCTGGAGTTCGGGGACAGGGGCGCACTATGGCTACACCTTC. Protein: CAWSSGTGAHYGYTF.

This chain joins TRBV7-2 and TRBJ1-6, with 10 bases identical to TRBD1. The CDR3 sequence is 16 residues long. Germline V gives CDR1 SGHTA, CDR2 FQGNSA. Losses at the gene ends were 0 bases for V and 10 bases for J; bases not matched to a gene: 6. The CDR3 nucleotides read TGTGCCAGCAGCTTAGCCCCGACAGGGGGCGACTCACCCCTCCACTTT. Translated, it gives CASSLAPTGGDSPLHF.